This T cell receptor (beta chain) was captured by sequencing in a study of CD8 T cells in ankylosing spondylitis. Germline-derived CDR1 and CDR2 are SGHRS and YFSETQ. The CDR3 extends over 14 amino acids. V gave up 4 bases and J gave up 5 bases, with 13 bases separating them. TCRdb redid the calling of the 5' RACE reads with MiXCR, one entry per CDR3 protein. The sample holds some 290,000 distinct CDR3 sequences, 15% to 25% seen once. The chain has TRBV5-1 and TRBJ2-1; possibly TRBD1 for D (6 bases). The TCR sequence derives from a male donor with ankylosing spondylitis or in good health (not recorded which). The source material was blood, either unsorted or a sorted T cell fraction (not recorded which). CDR3 region: CASSPGTPNNEQFF. As DNA, the CDR3 is TGCGCCAGCAGCCCCGGGACACCAAACAATGAGCAGTTCTTC.